The rows below give T cell receptor beta chains drawn from one sample of a study of T cell responses to AZD1222 COVID-19 vaccine. Clones were read by immunoSEQ multiplex PCR, and TCRdb kept only the in-frame ones, dropping some. Found here are some 140,000 clones, 92% of them singletons; the top ten hold roughly 3.1%. The sample was peripheral blood, taken on day 0 of AZD1222 vaccination. These TCRs come from an adult in good health. The CDR3 runs from the conserved cysteine through the conserved F or W. The D gene is left open where the match is weak. Size tells how often a clone was seen (once, few, many) or the class of an expanded clone, and some rows leave it out.

TRBV9	-	TRBJ1-1	-	CASSALGGATEAFF	TGTGCCAGCAGCGCCTTGGGAGGGGCCACTGAAGCTTTCTTT
TRBV28	once	TRBJ2-7	-	CASSLFRGEQYF	TGTGCCAGCAGCCTTTTTAGAGGCGAGCAGTACTTC
TRBV5-1	-	TRBJ1-4	-	CASSWGGTNEKLFF	TGCGCCAGCAGCTGGGGGGGCACTAATGAAAAACTGTTTTTT
TRBV4-2	-	TRBJ2-1	TRBD2	CASSHGTSSKGPDEQFF	TGTGCCAGCAGCCACGGGACTAGTTCAAAGGGCCCTGATGAGCAGTTCTTC
TRBV27	-	TRBJ1-5	-	CASSLDTGKSEQPQHF	TGTGCCAGCAGTTTAGACACAGGGAAATCGGAGCAGCCCCAGCATTTT
TRBV10-3	once	TRBJ1-1	TRBD1	CAISEPDRVNTEAFF	TGTGCCATCAGTGAACCGGACAGGGTGAACACTGAAGCTTTCTTT
TRBV4-1	-	TRBJ2-7	TRBD2	CASSYTSGTHPGQYF	TGCGCCAGCAGCTATACTAGCGGGACCCACCCCGGGCAGTACTTC
TRBV9	-	TRBJ2-7	-	CASSVEDGASYEQYF	TGTGCCAGCAGCGTAGAGGACGGAGCTTCCTACGAGCAGTACTTC
TRBV5-1	-	TRBJ1-6	-	CASSLGGTYENSPLHF	TGCGCCAGCAGCTTGGGAGGGACATACGAGAATTCACCCCTCCACTTT
TRBV4-1	-	TRBJ2-3	TRBD2	CASSPASGAQGTQYF	TGCGCCAGCAGCCCGGCTAGCGGGGCCCAGGGTACGCAGTATTTT
TRBV7-3	-	TRBJ2-3	TRBD2	CASSAGLAGTDTQYF	TGTGCCAGCAGCGCGGGACTAGCGGGAACCGATACGCAGTATTTT